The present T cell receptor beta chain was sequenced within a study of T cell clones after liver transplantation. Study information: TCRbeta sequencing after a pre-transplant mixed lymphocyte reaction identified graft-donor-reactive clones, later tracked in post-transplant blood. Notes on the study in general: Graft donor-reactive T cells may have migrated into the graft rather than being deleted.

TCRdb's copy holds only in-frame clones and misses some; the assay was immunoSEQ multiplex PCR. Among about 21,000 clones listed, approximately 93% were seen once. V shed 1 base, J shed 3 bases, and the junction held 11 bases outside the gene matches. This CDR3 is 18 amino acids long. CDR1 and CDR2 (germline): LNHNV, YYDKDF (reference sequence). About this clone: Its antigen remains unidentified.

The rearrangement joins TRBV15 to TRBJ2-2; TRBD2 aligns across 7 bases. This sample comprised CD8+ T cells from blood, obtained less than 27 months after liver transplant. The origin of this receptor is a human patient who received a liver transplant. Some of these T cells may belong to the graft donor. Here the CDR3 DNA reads TGTGCCACCAGCAGAGGGTTGGAACGGGAGGCGGACACCGGGGAGCTGTTTTTT. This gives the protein CATSRGLEREADTGELFF. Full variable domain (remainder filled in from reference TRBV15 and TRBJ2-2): DAMVIQNPRYQVTQFGKPVTLSCSQTLNHNVMYWYQQKSSQAPKLLFHYYDKDFNNEADTPDNFQSRRPNTSFCFLDIRSPGLGDTAMYLCATSRGLEREADTGELFFGEGSRLTVL.